This T cell receptor beta chain was captured in a study of blood T cell repertoires in COVID-19. Across the study: Spain, Italy and the United States supplied samples that represented acute and convalescent COVID-19.

Germline assignment: CDR1 SNHLY and CDR2 FYNNEI. This CDR3 has 12 amino acids. The V end lost 6 bases, the J end lost 6 bases, and 12 bases lay between the germline ends. Per the study methods: Nucleated cell number was recorded as an estimate derived from reference gene primer amplification. Sequencing was performed with immunoSEQ multiplex PCR; in TCRdb, only in-frame clones are kept and a portion is missing. Clone size and V and J calls were adopted from that table, with D and trimming inferred from the DNA. The profile shows 90,000 or so clones, 80% to 90% of them singletons. The TCR comes from an elderly man with acute or convalescent COVID-19. Sequencing was performed on peripheral blood. This chain links TRBV2 with TRBJ2-7; D possibly corresponds to TRBD1 (5 bases). CDR3 sequence (DNA): TGTGCCAGCAGCGAGACAGTACGCGAGCAGTACTTC. Amino acids: CASSETVREQYF.